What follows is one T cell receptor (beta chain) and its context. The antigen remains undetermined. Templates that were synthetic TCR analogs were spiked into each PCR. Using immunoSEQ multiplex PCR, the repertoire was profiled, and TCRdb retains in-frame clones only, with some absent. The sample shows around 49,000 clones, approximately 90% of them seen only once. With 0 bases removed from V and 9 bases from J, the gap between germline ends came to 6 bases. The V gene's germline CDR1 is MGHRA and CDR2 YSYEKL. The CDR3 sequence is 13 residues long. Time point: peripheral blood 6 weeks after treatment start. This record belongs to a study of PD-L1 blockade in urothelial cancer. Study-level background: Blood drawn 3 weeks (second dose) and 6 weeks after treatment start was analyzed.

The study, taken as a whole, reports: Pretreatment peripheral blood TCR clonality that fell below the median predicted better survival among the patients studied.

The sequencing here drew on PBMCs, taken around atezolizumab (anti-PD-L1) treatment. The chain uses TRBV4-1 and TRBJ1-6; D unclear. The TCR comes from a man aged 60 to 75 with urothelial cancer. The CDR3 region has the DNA TGCGCCAGCAGCCAAGATGAGGGTTCACCCCTCCACTTT. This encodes CASSQDEGSPLHF.